This T cell receptor beta chain was captured by sequencing in a study of blood T cells in healthy people across ages. Findings and caveats of the study: Both higher diversity and more naive CD4+ cells marked long-lived donors when set against aged donors. Any changes in expanded clonotypes were possibly confounded, as donor CMV status remained unknown.

To note about this clonotype: Its antigen is unidentified.

CDR3 size: 14 residues. Trimming removed 1 base from V and 7 bases from J, with 11 bases in between. Germline-derived CDR1 and CDR2 are MRHNA and SNTAGT. Together with a sample-barcoded 5' primer, a J-beta primer mix was included in a second PCR lasting about 7 to 12 cycles. TCRdb ran MiXCR on the 5' RACE reads and lists one entry per CDR3 protein. The sample shows 650,000 to 950,000 distinct CDR3 sequences, around two fifths of them seen only once. Each donor supplied roughly 9.1 milliliters of peripheral blood. The TCR was taken from a man aged 60 to 69 in good health. The sequencing input was blood. This chain links TRBV6-4 with TRBJ2-1, with D tentatively TRBD2 (6 bases). Here the CDR3 reads CASSDWGRGNEQFF. DNA for the CDR3: TGTGCCAGCAGTGACTGGGGACGGGGGAATGAGCAGTTCTTC.